The 11 T cell receptor beta chains given below trace back to one sample, sequenced in a study of T cell clonality in common variable immunodeficiency. Study-wide findings and caveats: Fewer deletions and N-nucleotide insertions were reportedly seen in common variable immunodeficiency TCR beta sequences.

Assay used: immunoSEQ multiplex PCR; TCRdb lists only in-frame clones, some missing. Altogether about 33,000 clones were found in the sample, and no singletons occur. The antigens of these receptors remain unknown. The sample was peripheral blood mononuclear cells. The receptors were gathered from a human donor with common variable immunodeficiency.

This clone was recorded a few times. The read ends 3 residues before the CDR3 terminus; that terminus is restored from the germline J gene. The chain links TRBV7-8 to TRBJ2-1, with TRBD1 as a possible D gene (6 bases). Germline CDR1 reads SGHVS; CDR2 reads FQNEAQ. The CDR3 runs 14 residues. Trimming cost V 1 base and J 3 bases, with 7 bases left between them. The CDR3 loop is CASSLGGHYNEQFF. The CDR3 DNA, read in part, is TGTGCCAGCAGCTTAGGGGGACACTACAATGAG.

This clone came up a few times. Read data end 3 residues before the CDR3 end; the end is taken from the germline J gene. The chain has TRBV6-1 and TRBJ1-2, with unresolved D. The CDR3 spans 14 residues. Germline-derived CDR1 and CDR2 are MNHNS and SASEGT. V lost 1 base and J 1 base, leaving 7 bases between the germline ends. Incomplete CDR3 DNA: TGTGCCAGCAGTGAAGGGGCGGGTAACTATGGC. Translating it yields CASSEGAGNYG. In full, the CDR3 reads CASSEGAGNYGYTF.

This clone was counted a few times. The read terminates 3 residues before the CDR3 end, so the remaining end is supplied by the germline J gene. The rearrangement links TRBV18 to TRBJ2-1, with D perhaps TRBD1 (5 bases). Germline V lookup: CDR1 KGHSH, CDR2 LQKENI. This CDR3 is built from 15 residues. Deletions cut 2 bases from V and 5 bases from J, with 13 bases between. The CDR3 DNA, read in part, is TGTGCCAGCTCACCATTTGTGGCAGGGAACAATGAG. It is translated as CASSPFVAGNNE. The entire CDR3 protein reads CASSPFVAGNNEQFF.

As concerns this clone: The read halts 3 residues ahead of the CDR3 end, with the missing end drawn from the germline J gene. The rearrangement links TRBV2 to TRBJ2-2, with TRBD1 matching 10 bases. CDR1 is SNHLY and CDR2 is FYNNEI in the germline V gene. This CDR3 contains 14 residues. V lost 6 bases, J lost 4 bases, and 2 bases stayed unmatched. Incomplete CDR3 DNA: TGTGCCAGCAGGGGGACAGGGGTCACCGGGGAG. This gives the protein CASRGTGVTGE. The complete CDR3 sequence is CASRGTGVTGELFF.

This clone has ten or more counts. The read terminates 3 residues before the CDR3 end, so the remaining end is supplied by the germline J gene. V and J are TRBV30 and TRBJ1-2, with TRBD1 as a possible D gene (6 bases). The germline CDR1 and CDR2 sequences are GTSNPN and SVGIG (reference sequence). The CDR3 is 15 residues long. The DNA read from the CDR3 is TGTGCCTGGAGTGTATTACCCGCGGGGGCTTGGGGC. Amino acids: CAWSVLPAGAWG. The full CDR3 is CAWSVLPAGAWGYTF.

For this clone: The CDR3 goes on 3 residues after the read ends, and that part is filled in from the germline J gene. The V gene is TRBV7-6, the J gene TRBJ1-6, with 10 bases aligning to TRBD1. CDR1 is SGHVS and CDR2 is FNYEAQ in the germline V gene. This CDR3 spans 18 amino acids. Trimming at V came to 1 base and at J to 7 bases, leaving 10 bases not matched to a gene. CDR3 DNA (partial): TGTGCCAGCAGCTTAGTTGACAGGGGGCTCTTACGGAATTCACCC. Protein: CASSLVDRGLLRNSP. The full CDR3 is CASSLVDRGLLRNSPLHF.

Regarding this clone: With the read ending 3 residues before the CDR3 end, the germline J gene is used to fill in that end. The V call is TRBV2, the J call TRBJ2-7, with 7 bases matching TRBD1. The CDR3 contains 17 residues. Germline CDR1 and CDR2: SNHLY and FYNNEI. V was pared by 2 bases and J by 2 bases, with 12 bases of the junction left unmatched. CDR3 DNA, as far as it was read: TGTGCCAGCAGTGAATCGTGGTATAGGGACAGACCCTACGAG. Translated: CASSESWYRDRPYE. The whole CDR3 region reads CASSESWYRDRPYEQYF.

In this sample, this clone turned up many times. The missing CDR3 end, 3 residues past where the read stops, is filled in from the germline J gene. The chain carries TRBV5-1 and TRBJ2-7, with D possibly TRBD1 on 6 matching bases. V was pared by 3 bases and J by 5 bases, with 9 bases between. The CDR3 extends over 12 amino acids. Germline CDR1 reads SGHRS; CDR2 reads YFSETQ. CDR3 loop: CASSYPGDEQYF. Incomplete CDR3 DNA: TGCGCCAGCAGCTATCCAGGGGACGAG.

This clone was found a few times. The missing CDR3 end, 3 residues past where the read stops, is filled in from the germline J gene. The V call is TRBV7-9, the J call TRBJ1-2; the match to TRBD1 covers 8 bases. Germline V gene sequence: CDR1 SEHNR, CDR2 FQNEAQ (reference sequence). The CDR3 length is 14 residues. The V and J ends lost 5 bases and 3 bases, in that order; junction bases with no gene match: 5. CDR3 DNA, as far as it was read: TGTGCCAGCAGCCCGCCGGACAGGGACTATGGC. It specifies CASSPPDRDYG. The complete CDR3 reads CASSPPDRDYGYTF.

Comments on this clone: The DNA ends 3 residues before the CDR3 does, and the rest of the CDR3 is filled in from the germline J gene. The V gene is TRBV30, the J gene TRBJ1-6; D remains unclear. The CDR3 totals 16 residues. The germline V gene has CDR1 GTSNPN and CDR2 SVGIG (reference sequence). Trimming took off 3 bases at V and 0 bases at J, with 12 bases between the two ends. CDR3 loop: CAWRGPGSSYNSPLHF. Partial CDR3 DNA: TGTGCCTGGAGGGGCCCTGGTAGCTCCTATAATTCACCC.

This clone occurred many times. The read terminates 3 residues ahead of where the CDR3 ends, so the germline J gene completes it. J is TRBJ2-2 and V is TRBV7-3; D gene unclear. Trimming pared 5 bases from V and 0 bases from J, leaving 10 bases between. CDR1 and CDR2 from the germline V gene are SGHTA and FQGTGA. This CDR3 region has 15 residues. The sequenced CDR3 bases are TGTGCCAGCAGCCCCCAACTCGCGAACACCGGGGAG. Residues: CASSPQLANTGE. The CDR3 as a whole reads CASSPQLANTGELFF.